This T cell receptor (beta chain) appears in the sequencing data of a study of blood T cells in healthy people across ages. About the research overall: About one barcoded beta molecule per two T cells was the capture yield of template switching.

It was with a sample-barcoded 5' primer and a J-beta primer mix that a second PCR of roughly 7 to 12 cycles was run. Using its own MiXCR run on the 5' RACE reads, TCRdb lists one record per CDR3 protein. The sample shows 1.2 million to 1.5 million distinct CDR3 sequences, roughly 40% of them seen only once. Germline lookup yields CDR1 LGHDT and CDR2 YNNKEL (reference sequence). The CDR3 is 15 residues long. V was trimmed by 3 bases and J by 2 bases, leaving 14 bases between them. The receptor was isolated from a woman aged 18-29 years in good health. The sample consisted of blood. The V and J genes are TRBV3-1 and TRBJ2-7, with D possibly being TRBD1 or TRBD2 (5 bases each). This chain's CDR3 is CASSHLRDGTYEQYF. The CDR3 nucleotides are TGTGCCAGCAGCCACCTTCGGGACGGAACCTACGAGCAGTACTTC.